This T cell receptor (beta chain) is drawn from a study of CD4 T cells in relation to SARS-CoV-2 and coronaviruses. Profiled with immunoSEQ multiplex PCR; TCRdb holds only in-frame clones, not every one. This table holds approximately 43,000 clones, 84% found once. This CDR3 contains 19 residues. CDR1 GTSNPN and CDR2 SVGIG come from the germline V gene (reference sequence). The V segment lost 0 bases and the J segment 0 bases; nucleotides outside the gene matches: 10. In regard to this clone: The antigen remains undetermined.

The rearrangement joins TRBV30 to TRBJ2-1; 11 positions match TRBD2. The sequencing input was naive CD4+ T cells from PBMCs, cultured in vitro. Subset here: naive CD4+ T cells isolated by negative enrichment. The receptor comes from an adult with COVID-19. CDR3 sequence: CAWSVPGLAGGYSYNEQFF. The CDR3 region has the DNA TGTGCCTGGAGTGTCCCGGGGCTAGCGGGAGGCTACTCCTACAATGAGCAGTTCTTC.